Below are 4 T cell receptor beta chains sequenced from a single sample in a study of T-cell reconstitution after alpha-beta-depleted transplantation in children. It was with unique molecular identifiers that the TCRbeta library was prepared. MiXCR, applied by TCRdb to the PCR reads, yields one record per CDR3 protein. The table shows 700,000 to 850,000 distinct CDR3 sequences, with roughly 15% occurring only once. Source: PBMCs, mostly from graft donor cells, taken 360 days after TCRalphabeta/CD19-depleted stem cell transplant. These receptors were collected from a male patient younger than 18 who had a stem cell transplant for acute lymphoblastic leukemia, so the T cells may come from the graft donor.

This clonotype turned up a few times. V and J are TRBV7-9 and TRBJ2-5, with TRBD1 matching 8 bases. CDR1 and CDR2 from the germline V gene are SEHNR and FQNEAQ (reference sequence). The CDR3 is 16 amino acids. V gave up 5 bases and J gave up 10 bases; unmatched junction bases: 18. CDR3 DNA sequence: TGTGCCAGCAGCCCTAGAGGGACAGGTTCCGGAGAGGGCCAGTACTTC. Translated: CASSPRGTGSGEGQYF.

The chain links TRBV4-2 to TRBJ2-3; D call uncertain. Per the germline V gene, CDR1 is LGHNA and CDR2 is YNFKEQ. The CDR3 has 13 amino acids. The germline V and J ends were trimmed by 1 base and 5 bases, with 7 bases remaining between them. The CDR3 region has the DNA TGTGCCAGCAGCCAAGGTGTCATAGATACGCAGTATTTT. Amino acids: CASSQGVIDTQYF.

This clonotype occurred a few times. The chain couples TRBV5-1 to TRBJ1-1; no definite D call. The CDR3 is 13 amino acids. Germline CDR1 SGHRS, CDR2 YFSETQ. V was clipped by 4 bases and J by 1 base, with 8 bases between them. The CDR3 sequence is CASSQTRNTEAFF. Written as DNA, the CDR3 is TGCGCCAGCAGCCAAACAAGGAACACTGAAGCTTTCTTT. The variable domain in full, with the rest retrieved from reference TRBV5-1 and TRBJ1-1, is KAGVTQTPRYLIKTRGQQVTLSCSPISGHRSVSWYQQTPGQGLQFLFEYFSETQRNKGNFPGRFSGRQFSNSRSEMNVSTLELGDSALYLCASSQTRNTEAFFGQGTRLTVV.

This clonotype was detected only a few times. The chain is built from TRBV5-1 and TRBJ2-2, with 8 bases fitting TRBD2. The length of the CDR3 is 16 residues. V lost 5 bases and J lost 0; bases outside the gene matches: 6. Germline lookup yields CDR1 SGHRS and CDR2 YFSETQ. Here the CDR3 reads CASRRGAHPNTGELFF. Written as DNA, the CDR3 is TGCGCCAGCAGGCGGGGGGCGCATCCGAACACCGGGGAGCTGTTTTTT.